This TCR beta chain was documented in a study of beta chain features in type 1 diabetes. Study-level background: Age, gender and cell yields were similar between patients and healthy donors.

The entirety of the isolated RNA underwent reverse transcription, so expressed TCRB transcripts were sequenced. Libraries were prepared by immunoSEQ multiplex PCR; TCRdb keeps only in-frame clonotypes and omits some of them. The sample holds 900,000 or so clones, about a sixth seen once. Donors contributed one heparinised blood draw apiece, averaging about 110 mL. It was via CD45RO/CCR7/CD25/CD127/CD95/CD27 that CD4+ naive, central memory, regulatory and stem cell-like memory cells were sorted. Sort purity for all populations was recorded as exceeding 98%. The germline V gene encodes CDR1 SEHNR and CDR2 FQNEAQ (reference sequence). The CDR3 is 15 amino acids. Losses at the gene ends were 5 bases for V and 0 bases for J; bases not matched to a gene: 1.

The source is a woman under 30 in good health. Sequencing was performed on naive CD4+ T cells from blood. The rearrangement joins TRBV7-9 to TRBJ1-5; 10 nucleotides agree with TRBD1. CDR3 region: CASSRQGASNQPQHF. The CDR3 region has the DNA TGTGCCAGCAGCCGACAGGGGGCTAGCAATCAGCCCCAGCATTTT.